These 16 T cell receptor beta chains originate from one sample sequenced in a study of blood T cell repertoires in COVID-19. TCRdb's table, derived via immunoSEQ multiplex PCR, lists solely in-frame clones and lacks some. The sample has about 66,000 clones, 70% to 90% seen once. The sequenced sample consisted of peripheral blood. All receptors derive from a man between 65 and 85 years old with acute or convalescent COVID-19.

The chain recombines TRBV11-2 with TRBJ2-7; 11 nucleotides match TRBD2. Per the germline V gene, CDR1 is SGHAT and CDR2 is FQNNGV. The CDR3 runs to 17 residues. The V gene end was trimmed by 0 bases and the J gene end by 4 bases; junction bases not matched to a gene: 8. The CDR3 nucleotides are TGTGCCAGCAGCTTAGAGAGAACTAGCGGGGGCAAATACGAGCAGTACTTC. Amino acids: CASSLERTSGGKYEQYF.

The DNA for the CDR3 is TGTGCCAGCAGCACGAGGGGCGGGGTGTCCTACGAGCAGTACTTC. This codes for CASSTRGGVSYEQYF. The gene calls are TRBV5-4 and TRBJ2-7; D might be TRBD2 (6 bases). Germline V gene data show CDR1 as SGHNT and CDR2 as YYREEE (reference sequence). This CDR3 is 15 amino acids long. Trimming stripped 4 bases from V and 1 base from J, with 15 bases between.

This clone showed up just once. The chain is built from TRBV27 and TRBJ1-4, with a tentative D call TRBD1 (5 bases). The germline V gene has CDR1 MNHEY and CDR2 SMNVEV (reference sequence). CDR3 length equals 16 residues. V was trimmed by 0 bases and J by 1 base, leaving 9 bases between them. The CDR3 coding sequence is TGTGCCAGCAGTTTATCTTACAGGAGAACTAATGAAAAACTGTTTTTT. Translating it yields CASSLSYRRTNEKLFF.

This clone has only one observation. J is TRBJ1-2 and V is TRBV7-2; D is uncertain. Deletions cut 1 base from V and 4 bases from J, with 10 bases between. The CDR3 consists of 14 residues. Germline V gene sequence: CDR1 SGHTA, CDR2 FQGNSA. CDR3 sequence (DNA): TGTGCCAGCAGCTTAGAGCACAGCTCCTATGGCTACACCTTC. Translated, it gives CASSLEHSSYGYTF. Full variable domain (rest looked up from reference TRBV7-2 and TRBJ1-2): GAGVSQSPSNKVTEKGKDVELRCDPISGHTALYWYRQSLGQGLEFLIYFQGNSAPDKSGLPSDRFSAERTGGSVSTLTIQRTQQEDSAVYLCASSLEHSSYGYTFGSGTRLTVV.

The V gene is TRBV11-2, the J gene TRBJ2-1, with 7 positions matching TRBD1. V lost 3 bases, J lost 0 bases, and 5 bases stayed unmatched. Looked up from germline, CDR1 is SGHAT and CDR2 is FQNNGV. The CDR3 spans 16 residues. The CDR3 region is CASSLPSGGSYNEQFF. CDR3 in DNA: TGTGCCAGCAGCTTGCCCTCAGGGGGCTCCTACAATGAGCAGTTCTTC.

The chain joins TRBV4-1 to TRBJ1-1; 12 bases match TRBD1. V dropped 1 base and J dropped 0; count of bases not matched to a gene: 6. The CDR3 runs to 18 residues. Per germline, CDR1 MGHRA and CDR2 YSYEKL. Here the CDR3 reads CASSQGPGQGALNTEAFF. The CDR3 region has the DNA TGCGCCAGCAGCCAAGGGCCGGGACAGGGGGCCCTGAACACTGAAGCTTTCTTT.

The gene calls are TRBV20-1 and TRBJ2-3, with 13 bases fitting TRBD2. Germline V lookup: CDR1 DFQATT, CDR2 SNEGSKA (reference sequence). The J segment lost 4 bases and the V segment lost 3 bases, leaving 1 base of the junction unmatched. This CDR3 contains 14 residues. The CDR3 sequence: CSASTSGGADTQYF. DNA of the CDR3: TGCAGTGCTAGTACTAGCGGGGGGGCAGATACGCAGTATTTT.

The J gene is TRBJ1-5, the V gene TRBV5-5; a possible D gene is TRBD1 (5 bases). Germline values: CDR1 SGHKS, CDR2 YYEKEE (reference sequence). There are 13 residues in the CDR3. Trimming pared 2 bases from V and 4 bases from J, leaving 7 bases between. The CDR3 here is CASSFDRNQPQHF. CDR3 DNA: TGTGCCAGCAGCTTCGACAGAAATCAGCCCCAGCATTTT.

This rearrangement joins TRBV7-3 to TRBJ1-3; tentatively, D is TRBD1 (5 bases). The CDR3 covers 15 residues. CDR1 is SGHTA, CDR2 FQGTGA, per germline. V shed 2 bases and J shed 0 bases, with 8 bases lying between them. CDR3: CASSLLGLSGNTIYF. The CDR3 bases are TGTGCCAGCAGCTTACTGGGACTCTCTGGAAACACCATATATTTT.

The chain links TRBV9 to TRBJ2-3; D perhaps matches TRBD1 (5 bases). Germline CDR1 SGDLS, CDR2 YYNGEE. The V gene lost 0 bases and the J gene lost 3 bases, with 11 bases spanning the gap. The CDR3 has 15 amino acids. CDR3 amino acids: CASSVGGAVTDTQYF. Written as DNA, the CDR3 is TGTGCCAGCAGCGTAGGGGGCGCAGTTACAGATACGCAGTATTTT.

This clone is a singleton in its sample. This rearrangement joins TRBV19 to TRBJ1-2; D possibly corresponds to TRBD1 (5 bases). Trimming took off 7 bases at V and 4 bases at J, with 13 bases between the two ends. Germline lookup yields CDR1 LNHDA and CDR2 SQIVND (reference sequence). The CDR3 length is 13 residues. CDR3 region: CASTLGGIYGYTF. The CDR3 bases are TGTGCCAGTACCCTTGGGGGGATCTATGGCTACACCTTC.

This clone appeared a single time. This chain links TRBV6-2 or TRBV6-3 with TRBJ1-5; D not certain. V dropped 5 bases and J dropped 0 bases, with 20 bases sitting between them. The CDR3 consists of 18 residues. Germline V gene lookup returns CDR1 MNHEY and CDR2 SVGEGT. The CDR3 is CASSTPYVDRDSNQPQHF. The CDR3 nucleotides are TGTGCCAGCAGTACCCCTTACGTAGACCGGGATAGCAATCAGCCCCAGCATTTT.

A word on this clone: Sequence at one end of the junction differs from germline and may be a read error. DNA for the CDR3: TGTGCTAGCAGCTATCAGGGGGACACCGGGGAGCTGTTTTTT. Translation: CASSYQGDTGELFF. This chain connects TRBV7-7 to TRBJ2-2; TRBD1 agrees at 7 bases. Germline V gene data show CDR1 as SSHAT and CDR2 as FNYEAQ (reference sequence). The CDR3 covers 14 residues.

Written as DNA, the CDR3 is TGTGCCATCAGTGAGGCCGCAGGGATGAGCACAGATACGCAGTATTTT. As protein: CAISEAAGMSTDTQYF. The genes are TRBV10-3 and TRBJ2-3; the D gene is possibly TRBD1 (5 bases). The germline V gene encodes CDR1 ENHRY and CDR2 SYGVKD. V lost 2 bases and J 0 bases, leaving 12 bases between the germline ends. The CDR3 extends over 16 amino acids.

This chain joins TRBV7-2 and TRBJ2-2; 10 bases agree with TRBD1. CDR1 is SGHTA and CDR2 is FQGNSA in the germline V gene. The CDR3 runs 17 residues. V was pared by 5 bases and J by 5 bases, with 11 bases of the junction left unmatched. DNA for the CDR3: TGTGCCAGCAGCATGCGGGACAGGGGAAAGGGGACCGGGGAGCTGTTTTTT. Translation: CASSMRDRGKGTGELFF.

The chain uses TRBV7-9 and TRBJ2-2; D perhaps matches TRBD2 (6 bases). The CDR3 extends over 17 amino acids. CDR1 SEHNR and CDR2 FQNEAQ come from the germline V gene (reference sequence). Trimming cost V 7 bases and J 0 bases, with 18 bases left between them. CDR3 bases: TGTGCCAGCACTAATAGGAGAGGGACTCCGAACACCGGGGAGCTGTTTTTT. It encodes CASTNRRGTPNTGELFF. The entire variable domain, with the rest obtained from reference TRBV7-9 and TRBJ2-2, is as follows: DTGVSQNPRHKITKRGQNVTFRCDPISEHNRLYWYRQTLGQGPEFLTYFQNEAQLEKSRLLSDRFSAERPKGSFSTLEIQRTEQGDSAMYLCASTNRRGTPNTGELFFGEGSRLTVL.